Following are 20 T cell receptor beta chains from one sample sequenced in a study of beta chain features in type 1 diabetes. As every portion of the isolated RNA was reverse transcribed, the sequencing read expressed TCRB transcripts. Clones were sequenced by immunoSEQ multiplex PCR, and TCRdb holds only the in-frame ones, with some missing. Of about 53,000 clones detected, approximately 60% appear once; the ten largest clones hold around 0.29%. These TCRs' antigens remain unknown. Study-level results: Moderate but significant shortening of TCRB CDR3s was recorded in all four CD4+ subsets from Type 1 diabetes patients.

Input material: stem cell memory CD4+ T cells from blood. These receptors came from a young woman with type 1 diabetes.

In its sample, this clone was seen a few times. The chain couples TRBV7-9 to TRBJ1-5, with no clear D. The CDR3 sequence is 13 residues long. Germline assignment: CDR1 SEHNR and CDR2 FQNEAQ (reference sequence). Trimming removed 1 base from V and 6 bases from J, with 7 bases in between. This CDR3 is CASSLGEGQPQHF. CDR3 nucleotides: TGTGCCAGCAGCTTAGGGGAGGGTCAGCCCCAGCATTTT.

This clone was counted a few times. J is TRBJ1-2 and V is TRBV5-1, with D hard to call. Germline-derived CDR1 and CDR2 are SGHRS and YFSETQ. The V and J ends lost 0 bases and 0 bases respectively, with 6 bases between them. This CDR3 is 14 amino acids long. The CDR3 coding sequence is TGCGCCAGCAGCTTGGGTACAGCTAACTATGGCTACACCTTC. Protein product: CASSLGTANYGYTF.

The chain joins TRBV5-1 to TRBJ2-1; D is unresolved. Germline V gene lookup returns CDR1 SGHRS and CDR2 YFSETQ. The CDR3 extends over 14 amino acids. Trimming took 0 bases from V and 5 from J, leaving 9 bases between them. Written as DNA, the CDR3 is TGCGCCAGCAGCTTGGCTAGTCCCCACAATGAGCAGTTCTTC. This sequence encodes CASSLASPHNEQFF.

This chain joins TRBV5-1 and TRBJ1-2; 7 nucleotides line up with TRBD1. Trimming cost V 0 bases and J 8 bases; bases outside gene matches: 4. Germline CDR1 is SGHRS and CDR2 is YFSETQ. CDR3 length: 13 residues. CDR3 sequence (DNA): TGCGCCAGCAGCTTGGACAGGGGTGACGGCTACACCTTC. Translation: CASSLDRGDGYTF.

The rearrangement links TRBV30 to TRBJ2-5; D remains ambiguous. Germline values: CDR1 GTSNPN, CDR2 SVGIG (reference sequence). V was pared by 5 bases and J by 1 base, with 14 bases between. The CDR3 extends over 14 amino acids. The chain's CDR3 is CAWRHPSSQETQYF. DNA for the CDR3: TGTGCCTGGCGCCACCCTAGTTCCCAAGAGACCCAGTACTTC. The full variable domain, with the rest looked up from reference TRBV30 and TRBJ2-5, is SQTIHQWPATLVQPVGSPLSLECTVEGTSNPNLYWYRQAAGRGLQLLFYSVGIGQISSEVPQNLSASRPQDRQFILSSKKLLLSDSGFYLCAWRHPSSQETQYFGPGTRLLVL.

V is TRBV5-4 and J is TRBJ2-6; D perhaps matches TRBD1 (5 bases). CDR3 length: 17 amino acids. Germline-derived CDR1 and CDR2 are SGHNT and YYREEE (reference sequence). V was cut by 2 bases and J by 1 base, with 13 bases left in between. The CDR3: CASSLEPGWSGANVLTF. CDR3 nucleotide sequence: TGTGCCAGCAGCTTAGAACCAGGGTGGTCTGGGGCCAACGTCCTGACTTTC.

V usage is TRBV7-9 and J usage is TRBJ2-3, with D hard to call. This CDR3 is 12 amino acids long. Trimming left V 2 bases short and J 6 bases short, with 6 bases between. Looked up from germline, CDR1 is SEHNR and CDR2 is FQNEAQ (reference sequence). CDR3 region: CASSLPSDTQYF. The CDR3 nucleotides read TGTGCCAGCAGCTTACCCTCGGATACGCAGTATTTT.

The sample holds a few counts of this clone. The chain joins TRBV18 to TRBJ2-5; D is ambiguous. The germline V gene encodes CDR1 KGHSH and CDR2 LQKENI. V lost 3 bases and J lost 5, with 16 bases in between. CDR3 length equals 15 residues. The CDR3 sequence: CASSPSLAPSETQYF. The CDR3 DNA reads TGTGCCAGCTCACCTTCGCTGGCCCCCAGTGAGACCCAGTACTTC. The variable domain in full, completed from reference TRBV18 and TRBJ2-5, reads NAGVMQNPRHLVRRRGQEARLRCSPMKGHSHVYWYRQLPEEGLKFMVYLQKENIIDESGMPKERFSAEFPKEGPSILRIQQVVRGDSAAYFCASSPSLAPSETQYFGPGTRLLVL.

The CDR3 DNA is TGTGCCAGCAGTTTGGGGGGGACGGCTAATGAAAAACTGTTTTTT. As protein: CASSLGGTANEKLFF. The chain uses TRBV28 and TRBJ1-4, with D possibly TRBD1 on 5 matching bases. Germline CDR1 MDHEN, CDR2 SYDVKM. Trimming left V 3 bases short and J 3 bases short, with 11 bases between. The CDR3 covers 15 residues. Full variable domain (missing parts from reference TRBV28 and TRBJ1-4): DVKVTQSSRYLVKRTGEKVFLECVQDMDHENMFWYRQDPGLGLRLIYFSYDVKMKEKGDIPEGYSVSREKKERFSLILESASTNQTSMYLCASSLGGTANEKLFFGSGTQLSVL.

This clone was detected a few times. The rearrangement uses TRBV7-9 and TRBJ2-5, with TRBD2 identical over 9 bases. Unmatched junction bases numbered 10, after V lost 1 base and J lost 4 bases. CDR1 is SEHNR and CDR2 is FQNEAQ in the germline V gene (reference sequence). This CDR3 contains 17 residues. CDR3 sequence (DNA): TGTGCCAGCAGCTTAGTTGGGGTAGCGGGAGAGGTAGAGACCCAGTACTTC. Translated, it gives CASSLVGVAGEVETQYF.

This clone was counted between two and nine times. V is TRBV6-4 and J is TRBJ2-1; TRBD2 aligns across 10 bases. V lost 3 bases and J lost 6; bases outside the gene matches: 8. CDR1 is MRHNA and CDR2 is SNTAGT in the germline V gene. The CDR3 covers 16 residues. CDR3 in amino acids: CASSDIRTSGFNEQFF. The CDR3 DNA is TGTGCCAGCAGTGATATTAGGACTAGCGGATTCAATGAGCAGTTCTTC.

The CDR3 sequence is CASRRRDGTGELFF. CDR3 DNA: TGTGCCAGCAGACGGAGGGACGGCACCGGGGAGCTGTTTTTT. V usage is TRBV25-1 and J usage is TRBJ2-2, with D possibly TRBD2 on 6 matching bases. V was clipped by 6 bases and J by 4 bases, with 12 bases between them. Germline V CDR1 and CDR2: MGHDK, SYGVNS. This CDR3 spans 14 amino acids.

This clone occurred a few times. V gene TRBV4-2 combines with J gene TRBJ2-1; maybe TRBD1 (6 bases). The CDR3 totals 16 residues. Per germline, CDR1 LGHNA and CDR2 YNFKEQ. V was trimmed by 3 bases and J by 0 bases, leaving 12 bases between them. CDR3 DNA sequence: TGTGCCAGCAGCCAGGACAGAGCCCACTCCTACAATGAGCAGTTCTTC. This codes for CASSQDRAHSYNEQFF.

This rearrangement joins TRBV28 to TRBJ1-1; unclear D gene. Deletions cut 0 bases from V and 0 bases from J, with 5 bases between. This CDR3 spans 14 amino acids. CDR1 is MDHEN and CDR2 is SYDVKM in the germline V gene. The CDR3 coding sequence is TGTGCCAGCAGTTTATGGCAGATGAACACTGAAGCTTTCTTT. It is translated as CASSLWQMNTEAFF. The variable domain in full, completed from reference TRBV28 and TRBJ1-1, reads DVKVTQSSRYLVKRTGEKVFLECVQDMDHENMFWYRQDPGLGLRLIYFSYDVKMKEKGDIPEGYSVSREKKERFSLILESASTNQTSMYLCASSLWQMNTEAFFGQGTRLTVV.

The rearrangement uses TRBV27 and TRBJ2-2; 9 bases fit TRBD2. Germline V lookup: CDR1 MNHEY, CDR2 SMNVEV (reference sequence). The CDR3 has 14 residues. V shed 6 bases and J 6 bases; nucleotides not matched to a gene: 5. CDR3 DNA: TGTGCCAGCAGGGTAGCGGGAGTTCCCGGGGAGCTGTTTTTT. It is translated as CASRVAGVPGELFF.

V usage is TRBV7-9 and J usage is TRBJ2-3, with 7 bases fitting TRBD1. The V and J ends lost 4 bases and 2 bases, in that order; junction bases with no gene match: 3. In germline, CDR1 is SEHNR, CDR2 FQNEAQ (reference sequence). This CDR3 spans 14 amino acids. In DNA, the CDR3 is TGTGCCAGCAGCTCGGGACAGCACACAGATACGCAGTATTTT. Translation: CASSSGQHTDTQYF.

This CDR3 is CASSAALAGTYNEQFF. CDR3 in DNA: TGTGCCAGCAGCGCCGCCTTAGCGGGAACCTACAATGAGCAGTTCTTC. This chain uses TRBV28 with TRBJ2-1, with 8 bases lining up with TRBD2. From germline, CDR1 is MDHEN and CDR2 SYDVKM. V dropped 6 bases and J dropped 2; count of bases not matched to a gene: 9. The CDR3 runs to 16 residues.

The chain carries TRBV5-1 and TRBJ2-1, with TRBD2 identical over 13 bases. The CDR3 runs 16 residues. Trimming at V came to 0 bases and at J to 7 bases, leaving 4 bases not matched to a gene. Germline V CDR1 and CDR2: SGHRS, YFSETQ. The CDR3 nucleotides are TGCGCCAGCAGCTTGGACGGGACTAGCGGGACTAATGAGCAGTTCTTC. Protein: CASSLDGTSGTNEQFF.

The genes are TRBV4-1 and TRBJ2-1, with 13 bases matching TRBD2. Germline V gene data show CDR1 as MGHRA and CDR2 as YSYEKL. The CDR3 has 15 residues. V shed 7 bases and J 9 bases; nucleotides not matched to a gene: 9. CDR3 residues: CASKILAGGPREQFF. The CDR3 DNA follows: TGCGCCAGCAAGATACTAGCGGGAGGGCCGCGTGAGCAGTTCTTC.

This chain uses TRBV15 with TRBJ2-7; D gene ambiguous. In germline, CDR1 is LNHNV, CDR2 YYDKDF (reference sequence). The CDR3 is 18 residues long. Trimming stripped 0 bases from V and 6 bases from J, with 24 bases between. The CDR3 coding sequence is TGTGCCACCAGCAGAGAGTCCCCCGGTTCGGGTTTCGTCGGCGAGCAGTACTTC. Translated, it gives CATSRESPGSGFVGEQYF.